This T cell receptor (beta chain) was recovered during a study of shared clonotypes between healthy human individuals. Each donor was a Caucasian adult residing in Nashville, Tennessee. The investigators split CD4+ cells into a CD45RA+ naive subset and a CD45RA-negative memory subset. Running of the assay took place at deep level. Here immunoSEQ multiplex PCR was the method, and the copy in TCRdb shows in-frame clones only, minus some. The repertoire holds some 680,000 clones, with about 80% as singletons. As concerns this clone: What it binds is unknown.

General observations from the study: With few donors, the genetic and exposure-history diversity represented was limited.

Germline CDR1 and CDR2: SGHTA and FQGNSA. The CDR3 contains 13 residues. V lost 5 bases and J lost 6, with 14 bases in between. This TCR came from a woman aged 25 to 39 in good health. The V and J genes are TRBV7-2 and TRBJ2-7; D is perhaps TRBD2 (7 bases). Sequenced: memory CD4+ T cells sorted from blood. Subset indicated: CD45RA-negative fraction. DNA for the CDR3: TGTGCCAGCAGCACCCGGGGGGCGTCCGAGCAGTACTTC. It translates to CASSTRGASEQYF. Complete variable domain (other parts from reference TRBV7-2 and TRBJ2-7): GAGVSQSPSNKVTEKGKDVELRCDPISGHTALYWYRQSLGQGLEFLIYFQGNSAPDKSGLPSDRFSAERTGGSVSTLTIQRTQQEDSAVYLCASSTRGASEQYFGPGTRLTVT.